This TCR beta chain was sequenced in a study of shared clonotypes between healthy human individuals. Study outcomes and limitations: Clonotype sharing levels among donors were expected to vary with sequencing depth. Among the subsets, naive ones generally showed larger estimated richness than memory ones.

Deep-level running was used for the assay. When replicate PCRs were run on sorted subsets, they used 200 to 250 ng DNA, about 30,000 T cell genomes. Some clones are missing from TCRdb's copy, which holds only in-frame ones; the method was immunoSEQ multiplex PCR. Of 2 million to 3 million clones listed, roughly 93% are singletons. Regarding this clone: Its matching antigen is unknown.

Germline CDR1 reads SQVTM; CDR2 reads ANQGSEA. The length of the CDR3 is 13 residues. V was clipped by 5 bases and J by 11 bases, with 21 bases between them. This TCR derives from a man between 18 and 29 years old in good health. Some clones in this sample may be carry-over from other donors' samples. This sequence joins TRBV29-1 and TRBJ1-1; maybe TRBD1 (5 bases). The sequencing sample was made of naive CD4+ T cells from PBMCs. Specified subset: CD45RA+ positively selected. The CDR3 nucleotides read TGCAGCGTTTTAGGGGACCCGAACAGGCCGGCTTTCTTT. Translated: CSVLGDPNRPAFF.